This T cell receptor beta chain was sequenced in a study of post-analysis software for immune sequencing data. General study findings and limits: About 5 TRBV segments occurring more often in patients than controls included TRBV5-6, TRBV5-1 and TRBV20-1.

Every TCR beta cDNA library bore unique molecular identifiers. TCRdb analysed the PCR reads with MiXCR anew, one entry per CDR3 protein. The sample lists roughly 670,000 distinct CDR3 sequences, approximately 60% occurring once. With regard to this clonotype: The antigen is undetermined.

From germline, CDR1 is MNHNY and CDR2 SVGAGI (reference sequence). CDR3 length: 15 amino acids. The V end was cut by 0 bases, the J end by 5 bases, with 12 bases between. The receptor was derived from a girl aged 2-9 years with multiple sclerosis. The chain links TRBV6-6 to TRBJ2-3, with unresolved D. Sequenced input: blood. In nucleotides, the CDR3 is TGTGCCAGCAGTTACTCTGTTTTTAAGGGAGATACGCAGTATTTT. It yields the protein CASSYSVFKGDTQYF.